This T cell receptor beta chain was captured in a study of cytomegalovirus exposure and HLA in healthy donors. Germline V gives CDR1 SGHRS, CDR2 YFSETQ. V lost 3 bases to trimming and J lost 7 bases; unmatched junction nucleotides: 6. The CDR3 extends over 14 amino acids. The study ran its PCR with 60 Vbeta and 13 Jbeta primers. Only in-frame clones appear in the TCRdb table, and some are missing; sequencing was by immunoSEQ multiplex PCR. The table includes roughly 100,000 clones, under 85% detected once. Overall study results and limits: In the analysis, some V segments, TRBV6-2 and TRBV6-3 included, were excluded as indistinguishable. There were reportedly fewer N-insertions in an Asian-associated ancestry cluster than the approximately 670-donor mean, in a later analysis.

As for this clone: Its antigen is as yet unknown.

The genes are TRBV5-1 and TRBJ2-2; 7 bases align to TRBD1. Source material: PBMCs. The source is a man in his late teens or twenties in good health and CMV-seropositive. Here the CDR3 reads CASSSRGSGGELFF. In DNA, the CDR3 is TGCGCCAGCAGCTCCAGGGGGTCTGGCGGGGAGCTGTTTTTT.